The 14 T cell receptor beta chains presented below share a single source sample, sequenced in a study of T cells in Graves' hyperthyroidism and ophthalmopathy. Amplification of TCR beta CDR3 regions used RNA as the template. TCR CDR3 underwent first-round RT-PCR with the HTBI primer set. TCRdb ran MiXCR on the multiplex PCR reads and lists one entry per CDR3 protein. Here the sample spans around 520,000 distinct CDR3 sequences, about 15% being singletons. Sequenced sample: blood. The receptor set was obtained from a woman aged 40-49 years with Graves' hyperthyroidism.

Turning to this clonotype: A clone one base away is much larger, so this may be a read error. The chain recombines TRBV10-1 with TRBJ2-1; TRBD2 matches 10 bases. The CDR3 extends over 15 amino acids. Germline assignment: CDR1 WNHNN and CDR2 SYGVQD (reference sequence). The CDR3 nucleotides read TGCGCCAGCAGTGATAGCGGGAGGTCCTACAATGAGCAGTCCTTC. Translated, it gives CASSDSGRSYNEQSF.

This clonotype has ten or more counts. The chain is built from TRBV28 and TRBJ1-2, with D perhaps matching TRBD1 (6 bases). In germline, CDR1 is MDHEN, CDR2 SYDVKM. The CDR3 covers 13 residues. The ends were cut back, 5 bases at V and 8 bases at J, with 15 bases in the middle. CDR3 sequence (DNA): TGTGCCAGCAGTGATATAAGGGGGGGAGGCTACACCTTC. Protein: CASSDIRGGGYTF.

This clonotype came up many times. Here the CDR3 DNA reads TGCAGTGCTAGCGGGAGGGCCACGGGCAATGAGCAGTTCTTC. It translates to CSASGRATGNEQFF. This rearrangement joins TRBV20-1 to TRBJ2-1; TRBD2 agrees at 8 bases. V lost 3 bases and J lost 6; bases outside the gene matches: 7. The CDR3 is 14 amino acids. The germline V gene encodes CDR1 DFQATT and CDR2 SNEGSKA (reference sequence).

This clonotype was observed at least ten times. The V and J genes are TRBV2 and TRBJ2-7; no definite D call. The CDR3 extends over 14 amino acids. Trimming removed 10 bases at V and 0 bases at J, with 16 bases between. Germline V gives CDR1 SNHLY, CDR2 FYNNEI. The CDR3 region has the DNA TGTGCCATCTCCCCAGACTCCCGCTCCTACGAGCAGTACTTC. Amino acids: CAISPDSRSYEQYF.

This clonotype occurred many times. In DNA form, the CDR3 reads TGTGCCATCAGTGAAATTGGACTAGCGGTGGAGACCCAGTACTTC. This codes for CAISEIGLAVETQYF. V usage is TRBV10-3 and J usage is TRBJ2-5; 10 bases are shared with TRBD2. The J segment lost 5 bases and the V segment lost 3 bases, leaving 6 bases of the junction unmatched. The CDR3 consists of 15 residues. CDR1 ENHRY and CDR2 SYGVKD come from the germline V gene.

This sequence joins TRBV4-1 and TRBJ2-7, with D possibly TRBD1 on 5 matching bases. In germline, CDR1 is MGHRA, CDR2 YSYEKL. The CDR3 has 13 residues. Between the trimmed V and J ends, which lost 1 base and 7 bases, there was a span of 11 bases. The CDR3 spells CASSQVYRREQYF. CDR3 DNA sequence: TGCGCCAGCAGCCAAGTTTACAGGAGAGAGCAGTACTTC.

Only a few counts were recorded for this clonotype. This chain uses TRBV6-1 with TRBJ2-3; D call uncertain. The V gene lost 7 bases and the J gene lost 0 bases, with 14 bases spanning the gap. The CDR3 extends over 15 amino acids. Looked up from germline, CDR1 is MNHNS and CDR2 is SASEGT. The DNA of the CDR3 is TGTGCCAGCAAAGGGCTATTAGGAAGCACAGATACGCAGTATTTT. It encodes CASKGLLGSTDTQYF.

This clonotype was found a few times. Sequence at one end of the junction differs from germline and may be a read error. V usage is TRBV29-1 and J usage is TRBJ2-7; 10 bases line up with TRBD1. Germline-derived CDR1 and CDR2 are SQVTM and ANQGSEA. The CDR3 has 15 residues. As DNA, the CDR3 is TGCAGCGTAGAAGGGACAGGGGTCGCGATGAACGAGCAGTACTTC. Translating it yields CSVEGTGVAMNEQYF.

This clonotype occurred many times. The chain combines TRBV28 with TRBJ2-7; the D gene is possibly TRBD2 (6 bases). CDR1 is MDHEN, CDR2 SYDVKM, per germline. V was clipped by 9 bases and J by 5 bases, with 17 bases between them. This CDR3 region has 13 residues. CDR3 sequence: CASKGLSSNEQYF. CDR3 in DNA: TGTGCCAGTAAGGGACTTTCCTCGAACGAGCAGTACTTC.

This clonotype was seen many times. The rearrangement joins TRBV5-6 to TRBJ2-7, with 11 nucleotides matching TRBD2. Germline CDR1 and CDR2: SGHDT and YYEEEE. Germline trimming cut 2 bases from V and 5 bases from J; bases unmatched to any gene: 6. The CDR3 runs 15 residues. As DNA, the CDR3 is TGTGCCAGCAGCTTCAGGCTAGCGGGAGGTGACGAGCAGTACTTC. Translation: CASSFRLAGGDEQYF.

This clonotype was seen repeatedly, ten times or more. V usage is TRBV20-1 and J usage is TRBJ2-1; TRBD2 aligns across 11 bases. Trimming at V came to 6 bases and at J to 1 base, leaving 5 bases not matched to a gene. Looked up from germline, CDR1 is DFQATT and CDR2 is SNEGSKA (reference sequence). The CDR3 has 15 residues. CDR3 nucleotides: TGCAGTGCGAAAACTAGCGGGAGTTCCTACAATGAGCAGTTCTTC. It specifies CSAKTSGSSYNEQFF.

The V gene is TRBV19, the J gene TRBJ1-5, with D perhaps TRBD1 (5 bases). Germline V gene data show CDR1 as LNHDA and CDR2 as SQIVND (reference sequence). This CDR3 spans 14 amino acids. Trimming took off 7 bases at V and 2 bases at J, with 12 bases between the two ends. The DNA of the CDR3 is TGTGCCAGTACCTCACAGGCAGGCAATCAGCCCCAGCATTTT. It encodes CASTSQAGNQPQHF.

V gene TRBV7-2 combines with J gene TRBJ2-7, with D perhaps matching TRBD2 (5 bases). CDR3 length: 15 residues. Germline V lookup: CDR1 SGHTA, CDR2 FQGNSA. Trimming pared 5 bases from V and 2 bases from J, leaving 16 bases between. CDR3 DNA sequence: TGTGCCAGCAGCAACCGGGGTCCGTCCGCCTACGAGCAGTACTTC. Translation gives CASSNRGPSAYEQYF.

This CDR3 is CASSHLGAGELFF. For the CDR3, the DNA is TGTGCCAGCAGCCATCTAGGGGCCGGGGAGCTGTTTTTT. The rearrangement links TRBV3-1 to TRBJ2-2; tentative D call: TRBD1 (5 bases). The V gene's germline CDR1 is LGHDT and CDR2 YNNKEL (reference sequence). The CDR3 contains 13 residues. The ends were cut back, 3 bases at V and 6 bases at J, with 8 bases in the middle.